The present T cell receptor (beta chain) was sequenced within a study of cytomegalovirus exposure and HLA in healthy donors. The V and J ends lost 3 bases and 5 bases respectively, with 8 bases between them. The germline gives CDR1 KGHSH, CDR2 LQKENI. The CDR3 contains 13 residues. The study ran its PCR with 60 Vbeta and 13 Jbeta primers. Measured with immunoSEQ multiplex PCR; TCRdb has only the in-frame clones, and not every one. The data contain 150,000 to 200,000 clones, around 75% of them singletons. Source material: PBMCs. This clonotype was obtained from a woman aged 45-65 years in good health and CMV-seronegative. The rearrangement uses TRBV18 and TRBJ2-1; a possible D gene is TRBD2 (6 bases). The CDR3 spells CASSPGGNNEQFF. The CDR3 nucleotides are TGTGCCAGCTCACCTGGGGGGAACAATGAGCAGTTCTTC.